This T cell receptor (beta chain) was observed in a study of blood T cell repertoires in COVID-19. At the level of the study: PBMCs, B-cell-depleted T cells, or T cells were the source of the cDNA or gDNA that made up the material.

J was trimmed by 5 bases and V by 6 bases; bases with no gene match: 7. The length of the CDR3 is 14 residues. The germline gives CDR1 MDHEN, CDR2 SYDVKM. Assay used: immunoSEQ multiplex PCR; TCRdb lists only in-frame clones, some missing. The sample carries about 200,000 clones, approximately 92% recorded once. This sequence originates from a man over 45 with acute or convalescent COVID-19. The chain joins TRBV28 to TRBJ1-5; 7 positions agree with TRBD1. The specimen sequenced was peripheral blood. The CDR3 DNA follows: TGTGCCAGCAGCCACAGGGGTGGGGATCAGCCCCAGCATTTT. This gives the protein CASSHRGGDQPQHF.